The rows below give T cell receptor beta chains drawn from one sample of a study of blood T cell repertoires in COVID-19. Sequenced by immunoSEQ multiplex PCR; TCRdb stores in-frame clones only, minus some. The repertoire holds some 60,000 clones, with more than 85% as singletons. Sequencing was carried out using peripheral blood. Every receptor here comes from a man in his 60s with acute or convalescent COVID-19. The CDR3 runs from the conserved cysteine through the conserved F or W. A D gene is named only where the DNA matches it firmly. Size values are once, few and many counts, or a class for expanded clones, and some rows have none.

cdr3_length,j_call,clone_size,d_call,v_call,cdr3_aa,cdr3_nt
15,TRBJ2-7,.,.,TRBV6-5,CASSPRLGDSYEQYF,TGTGCCAGCAGTCCCCGGCTGGGAGATTCCTACGAGCAGTACTTC
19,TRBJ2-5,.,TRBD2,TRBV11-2,CASSPGTSGIGGLQETQYF,TGTGCCAGCAGCCCCGGGACTAGCGGGATTGGGGGCCTTCAAGAGACCCAGTACTTC
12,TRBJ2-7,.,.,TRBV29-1,CSVEDEGDEQYF,TGCAGCGTTGAAGACGAGGGGGACGAGCAGTACTTC
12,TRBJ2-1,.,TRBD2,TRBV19,CASRTSGSEQFF,TGTGCCAGCCGGACTAGCGGCAGTGAGCAGTTCTTC
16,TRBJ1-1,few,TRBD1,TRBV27,CASSLVTGPGNTEAFF,TGTGCCAGCAGTTTAGTGACAGGGCCGGGAAACACTGAAGCTTTCTTT
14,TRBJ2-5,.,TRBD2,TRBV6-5,CASKSASGEKTQYF,TGTGCCAGCAAATCGGCCAGCGGGGAAAAGACCCAGTACTTC
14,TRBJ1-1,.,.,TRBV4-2,CASSQRLMNTEAFF,TGTGCCAGCAGCCAGAGATTGATGAACACTGAAGCTTTCTTT
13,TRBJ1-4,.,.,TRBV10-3,CATMEGQEEKLFF,TGTGCCACCATGGAGGGGCAAGAAGAAAAACTGTTTTTT
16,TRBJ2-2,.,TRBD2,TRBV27,CASSLLAGAPPRELFF,TGTGCCAGCAGTTTATTAGCGGGAGCCCCCCCCCGGGAGCTGTTTTTT
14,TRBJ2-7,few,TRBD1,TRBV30,CAWSHSGTAYEQYF,TGTGCCTGGAGTCATTCCGGGACAGCCTACGAGCAGTACTTC